This passage covers 30 T cell receptor beta chains from one sample sequenced in a study of shared clonotypes between healthy human individuals. Produced via immunoSEQ multiplex PCR; TCRdb's table is partial and in-frame only. The sample records 950,000 to 1,100,000 clones, approximately 68% being singletons. Sequences were obtained from memory CD4+ T cells sorted from blood. Documented subset: CD45RA-negative fraction. The receptors here all came from a young man in good health.

This clone was picked up a small number of times. V gene TRBV7-9 combines with J gene TRBJ1-5; D might be TRBD1 (5 bases). V lost 5 bases, J lost 3 bases, and 11 bases lay in between. The CDR3 consists of 14 residues. Germline values: CDR1 SEHNR, CDR2 FQNEAQ (reference sequence). The CDR3 DNA is TGTGCCAGCAGCACACAGGAGTACAATCAGCCCCAGCATTTT. Translated, it gives CASSTQEYNQPQHF. Combining the CDR3 with reference TRBV7-9 and TRBJ1-5 gives the whole variable domain DTGVSQNPRHKITKRGQNVTFRCDPISEHNRLYWYRQTLGQGPEFLTYFQNEAQLEKSRLLSDRFSAERPKGSFSTLEIQRTEQGDSAMYLCASSTQEYNQPQHFGDGTRLSIL.

On this clone: In the same sample, other DNA sequences code for this CDR3. V usage is TRBV6-1 and J usage is TRBJ2-7; D gene unclear. Trimming stripped 2 bases from V and 3 bases from J, with 8 bases between. The CDR3 has 13 amino acids. Germline loops: CDR1 MNHNS, CDR2 SASEGT. CDR3 sequence (DNA): TGTGCCAGCAGTGAACAAGGCGGCTACGAGCAGTACTTC. This codes for CASSEQGGYEQYF.

The rearrangement joins TRBV2 to TRBJ2-7, with a tentative D call TRBD1 (6 bases). CDR3 length: 13 amino acids. Germline V gives CDR1 SNHLY, CDR2 FYNNEI. The ends were cut back, 8 bases at V and 3 bases at J, with 14 bases in the middle. The CDR3 here is CASARRGSYEQYF. CDR3 coding DNA: TGTGCCAGCGCTCGCAGGGGAAGCTACGAGCAGTACTTC. The full variable domain, completed using reference TRBV2 and TRBJ2-7, is EPEVTQTPSHQVTQMGQEVILRCVPISNHLYFYWYRQILGQKVEFLVSFYNNEISEKSEIFDDQFSVERPDGSNFTLKIRSTKLEDSAMYFCASARRGSYEQYFGPGTRLTVT.

This clone came up once. V usage is TRBV7-2 and J usage is TRBJ1-1; possible D gene TRBD1, 5 bases. This CDR3 has 14 amino acids. CDR1 is SGHTA, CDR2 FQGNSA, per germline. Deletions cut 1 base from V and 4 bases from J, with 10 bases between. The CDR3 spells CASSLGWGGTEAFF. Here the CDR3 DNA reads TGTGCCAGCAGCTTAGGGTGGGGGGGCACTGAAGCTTTCTTT.

The chain joins TRBV7-9 to TRBJ1-6, with no clear D. In germline, CDR1 is SEHNR, CDR2 FQNEAQ (reference sequence). Trimming took off 4 bases at V and 7 bases at J, with 14 bases between the two ends. This CDR3 comprises 15 residues. This chain's CDR3 is CASSSIAAANSPLHF. Here the CDR3 DNA reads TGTGCCAGCAGCTCGATCGCGGCTGCAAATTCACCCCTCCACTTT.

This clone has just one count. The V and J genes are TRBV18 and TRBJ2-7; D gene unclear. Trimming left V 3 bases short and J 0 bases short, with 9 bases between. Per the germline V gene, CDR1 is KGHSH and CDR2 is LQKENI. The CDR3 loop spans 14 amino acids. Here the CDR3 reads CASSPPRDSYEQYF. The CDR3 DNA is TGTGCCAGCTCACCTCCACGCGACTCCTACGAGCAGTACTTC.

The chain combines TRBV27 with TRBJ2-1; 9 bases are a match to TRBD1. J gave up 5 bases and V 6 bases, and 5 bases lay outside the gene matches. Germline lookup yields CDR1 MNHEY and CDR2 SMNVEV (reference sequence). The CDR3 consists of 14 residues. In nucleotides, the CDR3 is TGTGCCAGCAGCCTCGGGACAGGGCACAATGAGCAGTTCTTC. Translating it yields CASSLGTGHNEQFF.

The rearrangement links TRBV4-1 to TRBJ1-5, with a tentative D call TRBD1 (6 bases). The germline V and J ends were trimmed by 0 bases and 5 bases, with 14 bases remaining between them. The CDR3 sequence is 16 residues long. Looked up from germline, CDR1 is MGHRA and CDR2 is YSYEKL. CDR3 nucleotide sequence: TGCGCCAGCAGCCAAGATCGATTGAGGGGGGATCAGCCCCAGCATTTT. This sequence encodes CASSQDRLRGDQPQHF.

The chain employs TRBV10-3 and TRBJ1-2; D is perhaps TRBD1 (5 bases). V was clipped by 2 bases and J by 4 bases, with 11 bases between them. The CDR3 runs to 14 residues. From germline, CDR1 is ENHRY and CDR2 SYGVKD. The CDR3 loop reads CAISETQGGYGYTF. In DNA, the CDR3 is TGTGCCATCAGTGAGACCCAGGGAGGCTATGGCTACACCTTC.

This clone was recorded only once. A junction boundary mismatches the germline segment, possibly from a read error. In the same sample, other DNA sequences code for this CDR3. The rearrangement uses TRBV9 and TRBJ2-6; D remains ambiguous. The V gene's germline CDR1 is SGDLS and CDR2 YYNGEE. The CDR3 runs 13 residues. The CDR3 nucleotides are TGTGCCAGCAGCTCGCCTGGAGCCAACGTCCTGACTTTC. Translated, it gives CASSSPGANVLTF.

This clone appeared a few times. Other DNA sequences in this sample translate to the same CDR3. This sequence joins TRBV5-4 and TRBJ1-2; D unclear. CDR1 SGHNT and CDR2 YYREEE come from the germline V gene (reference sequence). The CDR3 is made up of 14 amino acids. V was pared by 0 bases and J by 1 base, with 7 bases between. CDR3 loop: CASSLEAGNYGYTF. The CDR3 bases are TGTGCCAGCAGCTTGGAGGCCGGTAACTATGGCTACACCTTC.

V gene TRBV4-3 combines with J gene TRBJ2-7; D unclear. The CDR3 is 14 residues long. Germline-derived CDR1 and CDR2 are LGHNA and YSLEER. The germline V and J ends were trimmed by 0 bases and 1 base, with 7 bases remaining between them. CDR3: CASSQDWQSYEQYF. The DNA of the CDR3 is TGCGCCAGCAGCCAAGATTGGCAGTCCTACGAGCAGTACTTC.

This chain links TRBV7-9 with TRBJ1-4; possible D gene TRBD1, 6 bases. The CDR3 loop spans 15 amino acids. CDR1 is SEHNR, CDR2 FQNEAQ, per germline (reference sequence). Trimming removed 5 bases at V and 7 bases at J, with 17 bases between. The CDR3 DNA is TGTGCCAGCAGCCCCCGCGGAGCACAGGGTGAAAAACTGTTTTTT. Translation: CASSPRGAQGEKLFF.

This clone was seen a few times. The V call is TRBV6-1, the J call TRBJ1-1; D ambiguous. Trimming took off 1 base at V and 0 bases at J, with 6 bases between the two ends. Germline V gene lookup returns CDR1 MNHNS and CDR2 SASEGT. The CDR3 runs 14 residues. The CDR3 region is CASSEGWLNTEAFF. The CDR3 region has the DNA TGTGCCAGCAGTGAAGGGTGGTTGAACACTGAAGCTTTCTTT.

The V gene is TRBV7-2, the J gene TRBJ2-7; D perhaps matches TRBD2 (6 bases). The CDR3 length is 15 residues. Germline values: CDR1 SGHTA, CDR2 FQGNSA. The V end lost 0 bases, the J end lost 3 bases, and 12 bases lay between the germline ends. CDR3 residues: CASSLAPGGNYEQYF. CDR3 in DNA: TGTGCCAGCAGCTTAGCCCCCGGGGGAAACTACGAGCAGTACTTC.

The chain recombines TRBV11-2 with TRBJ2-3; tentatively, D is TRBD1 (6 bases). The CDR3 loop spans 15 amino acids. Germline-derived CDR1 and CDR2 are SGHAT and FQNNGV. V lost 3 bases and J 1 base, leaving 11 bases between the germline ends. CDR3 protein: CASSLWGPGTDTQYF. For the CDR3, the DNA is TGTGCCAGCAGCTTGTGGGGGCCGGGCACAGATACGCAGTATTTT.

The J gene is TRBJ1-6, the V gene TRBV5-1; TRBD1 agrees at 8 bases. With 4 bases clipped from V and 8 bases from J, the junction kept 2 bases outside the gene matches. Looked up from germline, CDR1 is SGHRS and CDR2 is YFSETQ. The CDR3 loop spans 13 amino acids. The CDR3 sequence: CASSMDRDSPLHF. CDR3 bases: TGCGCCAGCAGCATGGACAGGGATTCACCCCTCCACTTT.

This clone came up once. The gene calls are TRBV5-4 and TRBJ2-5; 11 positions match TRBD1. Germline loops: CDR1 SGHNT, CDR2 YYREEE (reference sequence). J lost 2 bases, V lost 4 bases, and 4 bases had no gene match. This CDR3 spans 15 amino acids. The CDR3 is CASSKGDRGQETQYF. The CDR3 coding sequence is TGTGCCAGCAGCAAAGGGGACAGGGGGCAAGAGACCCAGTACTTC.

The CDR3 region has the DNA TGTGCCAGCAGCTTACAGGGTCTTTTGAACACCGGGGAGCTGTTTTTT. This encodes CASSLQGLLNTGELFF. The rearrangement joins TRBV7-8 to TRBJ2-2; possibly TRBD1 for D (5 bases). The germline V and J ends were trimmed by 2 bases and 1 base, with 11 bases remaining between them. CDR3 size: 16 residues. Germline CDR1 is SGHVS and CDR2 is FQNEAQ.

Remarks on this clone: Other DNA sequences in this sample translate to the same CDR3. V usage is TRBV7-2 and J usage is TRBJ2-3; 11 nucleotides match TRBD2. The CDR3 has 17 residues. CDR1 and CDR2 (germline): SGHTA, FQGNSA. V shed 0 bases and J 0 bases; nucleotides not matched to a gene: 2. The CDR3 loop reads CASSLAGTSGSTDTQYF. The CDR3 nucleotides are TGTGCCAGCAGCTTAGCCGGGACTAGCGGAAGCACAGATACGCAGTATTTT.

This clone has a count of ten or more. The chain links TRBV9 to TRBJ2-1; TRBD2 agrees at 10 bases. This CDR3 contains 17 residues. The germline V gene has CDR1 SGDLS and CDR2 YYNGEE. The trim removed 1 base at V and 0 bases at J, leaving 4 bases unmatched. The CDR3 loop is CASSVSSGGPSYNEQFF. The CDR3 coding sequence is TGTGCCAGCAGCGTATCTAGCGGGGGACCCTCCTACAATGAGCAGTTCTTC.

The chain couples TRBV4-1 to TRBJ1-3; D not resolved. Germline-derived CDR1 and CDR2 are MGHRA and YSYEKL. Trimming removed 1 base from V and 0 bases from J, with 4 bases in between. The CDR3 is 14 residues long. CDR3 sequence: CASSQARSGNTIYF. Written as DNA, the CDR3 is TGCGCCAGCAGCCAAGCCCGCTCTGGAAACACCATATATTTT.

V gene TRBV9 combines with J gene TRBJ2-1; D not certain. The CDR3 has 15 amino acids. V lost 4 bases and J lost 0, with 11 bases in between. Germline CDR1 is SGDLS and CDR2 is YYNGEE. CDR3 bases: TGTGCCAGCAGCCCTTTCCAGAGCTCCTACAATGAGCAGTTCTTC. Protein sequence: CASSPFQSSYNEQFF.

The rearrangement links TRBV7-9 to TRBJ1-1; tentatively, D is TRBD1 (5 bases). This CDR3 is 14 amino acids long. V shed 5 bases and J shed 4 bases, with 14 bases lying between them. CDR1 and CDR2 from the germline V gene are SEHNR and FQNEAQ (reference sequence). This CDR3 reads CASSLGGVATEAFF. CDR3 sequence (DNA): TGTGCCAGCAGCCTTGGGGGAGTGGCCACTGAAGCTTTCTTT.

The rearrangement uses TRBV11-2 and TRBJ1-6; D is possibly TRBD1 (5 bases). Trimming pared 2 bases from V and 8 bases from J, leaving 16 bases between. CDR3 size: 16 residues. Germline V lookup: CDR1 SGHAT, CDR2 FQNNGV. The CDR3 sequence: CASSLRLDSSYSPLHF. As DNA, the CDR3 is TGTGCCAGCAGCTTAAGACTAGACAGTTCTTATTCACCCCTCCACTTT.

V and J are TRBV12-5 and TRBJ2-7; D may be TRBD1 (6 bases). V lost 5 bases, J lost 1 base, and 12 bases lay in between. The germline V gene has CDR1 LGHNT and CDR2 FRNRAP. The CDR3 is 14 amino acids. The chain's CDR3 is CASGLGHPSYEQYF. The CDR3 bases are TGTGCTAGTGGTCTGGGACACCCGTCCTACGAGCAGTACTTC.

The chain has TRBV6-1 and TRBJ2-7; 14 bases are a match to TRBD2. This CDR3 spans 18 amino acids. V lost 2 bases and J lost 3; bases outside the gene matches: 9. Germline lookup yields CDR1 MNHNS and CDR2 SASEGT. Here the CDR3 reads CASSELMGLAGVSYEQYF. The CDR3 region has the DNA TGTGCCAGCAGTGAATTGATGGGACTAGCGGGAGTGAGCTACGAGCAGTACTTC.

The chain carries TRBV11-2 and TRBJ1-5, with D unclear. The CDR3 sequence is 13 residues long. Trimming stripped 0 bases from V and 6 bases from J, with 6 bases between. The germline V gene encodes CDR1 SGHAT and CDR2 FQNNGV. The CDR3 DNA reads as TGTGCCAGCAGCTTAGACATCTCTCAGCCCCAGCATTTT. It specifies CASSLDISQPQHF.

CDR3 amino acids: CASKRQAAYEQYF. CDR3 in DNA: TGTGCCAGCAAGAGACAGGCGGCCTACGAGCAGTACTTC. The genes are TRBV6-1 and TRBJ2-7; TRBD1 is a possible D gene (6 bases). Trimming took 7 bases from V and 2 from J, leaving 12 bases between them. This CDR3 is 13 amino acids long. CDR1 is MNHNS and CDR2 is SASEGT in the germline V gene.

The chain links TRBV28 to TRBJ2-4, with 9 bases that match TRBD1. Per germline, CDR1 MDHEN and CDR2 SYDVKM. The CDR3 extends over 13 amino acids. V gave up 7 bases and J gave up 7 bases; unmatched junction bases: 5. Written as DNA, the CDR3 is TGTGCCAGCACCCACGGGACAGGGAACATTCAGTACTTC. Encoded protein: CASTHGTGNIQYF.